This T cell receptor beta chain came from a study of cytomegalovirus exposure and HLA in healthy donors. The PCR made use of 60 Vbeta and 13 Jbeta primers. TCRdb's table, derived via immunoSEQ multiplex PCR, lists solely in-frame clones and lacks some. The sample includes some 86,000 clones, around 79% of them seen just once. The sample comprised PBMCs. The TCR originated in a woman in her thirties or forties in good health and CMV-seropositive.

The CDR3 DNA is TGCGCCAGCAGCTTACTCCTAACGGGGGATGGCTACACCTTC. Translated, it gives CASSLLLTGDGYTF. The rearrangement uses TRBV5-1 and TRBJ1-2; D is possibly TRBD1 (5 bases). Germline CDR1 SGHRS, CDR2 YFSETQ. This CDR3 spans 14 amino acids. Trimming took 2 bases from V and 6 from J, leaving 14 bases between them.